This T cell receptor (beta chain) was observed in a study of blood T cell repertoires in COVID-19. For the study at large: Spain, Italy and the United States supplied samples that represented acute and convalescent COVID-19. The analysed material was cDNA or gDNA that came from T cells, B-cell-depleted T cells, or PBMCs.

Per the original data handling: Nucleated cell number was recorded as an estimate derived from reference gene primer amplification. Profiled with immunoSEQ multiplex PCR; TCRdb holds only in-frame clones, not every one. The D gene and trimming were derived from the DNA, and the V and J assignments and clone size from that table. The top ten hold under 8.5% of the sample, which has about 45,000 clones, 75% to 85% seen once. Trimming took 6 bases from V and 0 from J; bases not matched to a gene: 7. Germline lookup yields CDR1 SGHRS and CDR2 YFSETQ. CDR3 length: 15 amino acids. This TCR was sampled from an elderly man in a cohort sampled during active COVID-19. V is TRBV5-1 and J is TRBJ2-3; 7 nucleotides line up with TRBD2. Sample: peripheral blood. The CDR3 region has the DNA TGCGCCAGCATACTCAGCGGGGCTAGCACAGATACGCAGTATTTT. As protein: CASILSGASTDTQYF.